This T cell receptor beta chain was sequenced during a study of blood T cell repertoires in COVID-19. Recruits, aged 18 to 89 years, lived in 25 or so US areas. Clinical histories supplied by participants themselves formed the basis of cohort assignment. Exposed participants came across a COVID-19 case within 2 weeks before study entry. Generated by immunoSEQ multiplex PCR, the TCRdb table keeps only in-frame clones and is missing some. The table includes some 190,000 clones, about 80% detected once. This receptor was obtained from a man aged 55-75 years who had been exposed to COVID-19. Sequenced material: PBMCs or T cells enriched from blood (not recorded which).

The chain's CDR3 is CASSAGTGVPNTEAFF. CDR3 nucleotides: TGTGCCAGCAGCGCCGGCACAGGGGTCCCGAACACTGAAGCTTTCTTT. This rearrangement joins TRBV11-2 to TRBJ1-1; 7 bases map to TRBD1. The CDR3 sequence is 16 residues long. V trimming: 5 bases; J trimming: 1 base; junction bases outside the gene matches: 10. Germline lookup yields CDR1 SGHAT and CDR2 FQNNGV.